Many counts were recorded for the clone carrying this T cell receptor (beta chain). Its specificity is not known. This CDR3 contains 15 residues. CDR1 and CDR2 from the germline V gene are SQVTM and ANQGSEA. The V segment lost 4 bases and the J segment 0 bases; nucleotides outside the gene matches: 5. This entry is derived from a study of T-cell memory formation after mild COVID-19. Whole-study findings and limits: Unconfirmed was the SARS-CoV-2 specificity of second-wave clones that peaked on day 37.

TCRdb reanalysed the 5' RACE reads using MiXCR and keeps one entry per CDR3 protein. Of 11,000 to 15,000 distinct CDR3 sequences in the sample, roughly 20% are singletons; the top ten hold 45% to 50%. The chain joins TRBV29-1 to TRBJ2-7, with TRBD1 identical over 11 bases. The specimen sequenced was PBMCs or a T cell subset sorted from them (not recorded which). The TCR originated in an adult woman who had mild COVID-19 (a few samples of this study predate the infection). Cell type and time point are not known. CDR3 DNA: TGCAGCGTTGGGACAGGGGGCGTCTACTCCTACGAGCAGTACTTC. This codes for CSVGTGGVYSYEQYF.